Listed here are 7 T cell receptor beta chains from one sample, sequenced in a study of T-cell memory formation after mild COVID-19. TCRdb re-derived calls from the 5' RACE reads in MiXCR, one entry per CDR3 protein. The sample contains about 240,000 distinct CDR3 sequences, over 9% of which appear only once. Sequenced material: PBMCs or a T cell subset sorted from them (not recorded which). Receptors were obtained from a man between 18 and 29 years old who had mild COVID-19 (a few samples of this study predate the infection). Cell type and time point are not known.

The CDR3 nucleotides read TGCGCCAGCAGCTTGGGGATGCAGGGGCCCTACTCACCCCTCCACTTT. Its protein is CASSLGMQGPYSPLHF. The V and J genes are TRBV5-1 and TRBJ1-6; tentative D call: TRBD1 (6 bases). V lost 0 bases and J 10 bases, leaving 17 bases between the germline ends. CDR3 length: 16 residues. CDR1 and CDR2 from the germline V gene are SGHRS and YFSETQ.

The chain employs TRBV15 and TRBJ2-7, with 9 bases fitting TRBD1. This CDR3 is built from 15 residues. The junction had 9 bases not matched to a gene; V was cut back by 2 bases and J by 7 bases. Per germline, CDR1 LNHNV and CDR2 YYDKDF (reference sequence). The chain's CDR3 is CATSRPGQGLGEQYF. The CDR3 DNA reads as TGTGCCACCAGCAGACCCGGACAGGGGTTAGGAGAGCAGTACTTC.

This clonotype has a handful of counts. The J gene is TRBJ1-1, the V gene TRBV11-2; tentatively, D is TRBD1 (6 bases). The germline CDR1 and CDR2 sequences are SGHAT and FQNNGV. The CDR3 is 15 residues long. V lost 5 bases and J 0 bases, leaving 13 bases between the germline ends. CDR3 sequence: CASSPTGGMNTEAFF. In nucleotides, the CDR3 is TGTGCCAGCAGCCCCACGGGGGGCATGAACACTGAAGCTTTCTTT.

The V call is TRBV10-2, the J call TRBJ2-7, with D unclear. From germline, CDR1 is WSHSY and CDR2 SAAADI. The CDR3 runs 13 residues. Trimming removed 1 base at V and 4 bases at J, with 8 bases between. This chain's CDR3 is CASSEWRLYEQYV. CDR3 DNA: TGCGCCAGCAGTGAGTGGCGGTTGTACGAGCAGTACGTC.

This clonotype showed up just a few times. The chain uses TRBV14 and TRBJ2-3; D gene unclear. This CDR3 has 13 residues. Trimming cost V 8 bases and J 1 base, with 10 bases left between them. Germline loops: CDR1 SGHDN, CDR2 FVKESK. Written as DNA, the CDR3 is TGTGCCAGCCGTCTGATGGGCACAGATACGCAGTATTTT. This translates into CASRLMGTDTQYF. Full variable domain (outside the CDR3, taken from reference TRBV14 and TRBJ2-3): EAGVTQFPSHSVIEKGQTVTLRCDPISGHDNLYWYRRVMGKEIKFLLHFVKESKQDESGMPNNRFLAERTGGTYSTLKVQPAELEDSGVYFCASRLMGTDTQYFGPGTRLTVL.

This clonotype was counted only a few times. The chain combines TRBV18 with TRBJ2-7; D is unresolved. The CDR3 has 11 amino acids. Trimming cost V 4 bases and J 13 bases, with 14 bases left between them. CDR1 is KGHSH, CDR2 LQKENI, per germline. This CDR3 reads CASSRLGSIYF. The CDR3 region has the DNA TGTGCCAGCTCACGACTCGGTTCGATCTACTTC.

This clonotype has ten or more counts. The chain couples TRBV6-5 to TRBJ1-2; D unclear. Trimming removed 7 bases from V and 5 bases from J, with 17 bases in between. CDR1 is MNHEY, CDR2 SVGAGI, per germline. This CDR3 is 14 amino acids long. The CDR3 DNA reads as TGTGCCAGCACCAAAAACCGGGAAGGGTATGGCTACACCTTC. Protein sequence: CASTKNREGYGYTF.